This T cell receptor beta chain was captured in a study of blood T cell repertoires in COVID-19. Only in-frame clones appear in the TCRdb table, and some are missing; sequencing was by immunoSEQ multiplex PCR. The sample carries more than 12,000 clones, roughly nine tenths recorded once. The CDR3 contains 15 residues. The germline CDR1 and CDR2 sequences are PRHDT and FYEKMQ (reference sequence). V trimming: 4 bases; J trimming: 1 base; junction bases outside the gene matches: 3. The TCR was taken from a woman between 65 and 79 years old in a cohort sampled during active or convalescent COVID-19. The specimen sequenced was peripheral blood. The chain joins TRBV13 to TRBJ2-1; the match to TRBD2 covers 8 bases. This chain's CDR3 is CASSSLAGSYNEQFF. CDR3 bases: TGTGCCAGCAGCTCATTAGCGGGGTCCTACAATGAGCAGTTCTTC. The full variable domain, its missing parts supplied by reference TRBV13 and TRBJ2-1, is AAGVIQSPRHLIKEKRETATLKCYPIPRHDTVYWYQQGPGQDPQFLISFYEKMQSDKGSIPDRFSAQQFSDYHSELNMSSLELGDSALYFCASSSLAGSYNEQFFGPGTRLTVL.